This T cell receptor beta chain was found in a study of control samples from healthy donors and cancer patients. V lost 0 bases to trimming and J lost 2 bases, with 16 bases between them. From germline, CDR1 is GTSNPN and CDR2 SVGIG (reference sequence). This CDR3 region has 16 residues. Here immunoSEQ multiplex PCR was the method, and the copy in TCRdb shows in-frame clones only, minus some. Of 93,000 or so clones listed, approximately 90% are singletons. V and J are TRBV30 and TRBJ1-2; D may be TRBD1 (6 bases). This clonotype was sampled from a man in his fifties or sixties with lung cancer. The sequenced sample was PBMCs. CDR3 sequence reads: CAWSVRWSRGNYGYTF. DNA of the CDR3: TGTGCCTGGAGTGTGAGGTGGTCCAGGGGCAACTATGGCTACACCTTC.